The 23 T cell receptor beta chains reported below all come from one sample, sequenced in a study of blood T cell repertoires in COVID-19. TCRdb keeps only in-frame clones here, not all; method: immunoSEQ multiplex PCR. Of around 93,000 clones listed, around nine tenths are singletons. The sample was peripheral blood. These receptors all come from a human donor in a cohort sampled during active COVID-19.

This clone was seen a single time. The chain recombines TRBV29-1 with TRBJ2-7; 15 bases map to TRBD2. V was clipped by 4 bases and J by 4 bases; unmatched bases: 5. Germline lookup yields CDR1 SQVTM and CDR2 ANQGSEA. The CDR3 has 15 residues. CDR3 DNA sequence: TGCAGCGTTGGGGGACTAGCGGGGGGCAAGTACGAGCAGTACTTC. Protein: CSVGGLAGGKYEQYF.

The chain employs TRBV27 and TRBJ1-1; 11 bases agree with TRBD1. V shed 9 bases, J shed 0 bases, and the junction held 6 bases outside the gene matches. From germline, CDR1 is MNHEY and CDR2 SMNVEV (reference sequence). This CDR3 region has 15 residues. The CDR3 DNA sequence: TGTGCCAGTTCAGGGACAGGGGGTGTGAACACTGAAGCTTTCTTT. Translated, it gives CASSGTGGVNTEAFF.

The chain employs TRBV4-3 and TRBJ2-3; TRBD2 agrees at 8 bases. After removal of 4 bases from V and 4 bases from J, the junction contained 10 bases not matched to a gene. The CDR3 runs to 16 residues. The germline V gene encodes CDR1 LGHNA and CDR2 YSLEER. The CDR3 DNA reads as TGCGCCAGCAGCCCTTCCGTCGGGAGGGCCCCAGATACGCAGTATTTT. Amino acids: CASSPSVGRAPDTQYF.

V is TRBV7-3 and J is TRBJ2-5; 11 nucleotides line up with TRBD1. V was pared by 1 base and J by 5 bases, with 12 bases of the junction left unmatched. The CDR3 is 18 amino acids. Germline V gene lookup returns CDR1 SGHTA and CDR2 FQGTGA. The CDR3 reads CASSLMGSGTGGAETQYF. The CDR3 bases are TGTGCCAGCAGCTTAATGGGGTCCGGGACAGGGGGAGCGGAGACCCAGTACTTC.

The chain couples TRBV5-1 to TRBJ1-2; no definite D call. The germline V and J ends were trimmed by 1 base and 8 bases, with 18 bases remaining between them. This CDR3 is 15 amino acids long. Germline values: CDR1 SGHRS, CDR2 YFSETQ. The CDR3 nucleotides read TGCGCCAGCAGCTTGACATCCCGGGAGACCCTAGGCTACACCTTC. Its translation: CASSLTSRETLGYTF. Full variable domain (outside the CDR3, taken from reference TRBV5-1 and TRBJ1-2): KAGVTQTPRYLIKTRGQQVTLSCSPISGHRSVSWYQQTPGQGLQFLFEYFSETQRNKGNFPGRFSGRQFSNSRSEMNVSTLELGDSALYLCASSLTSRETLGYTFGSGTRLTVV.

The CDR3 loop is CASTPGTGASGELFF. In nucleotides, the CDR3 is TGTGCCAGCACCCCTGGGACAGGGGCCTCCGGGGAGCTGTTTTTT. The chain combines TRBV27 with TRBJ2-2; 10 positions agree with TRBD1. Trimming cost V 7 bases and J 6 bases; bases outside gene matches: 8. The germline gives CDR1 MNHEY, CDR2 SMNVEV (reference sequence). This CDR3 is built from 15 residues.

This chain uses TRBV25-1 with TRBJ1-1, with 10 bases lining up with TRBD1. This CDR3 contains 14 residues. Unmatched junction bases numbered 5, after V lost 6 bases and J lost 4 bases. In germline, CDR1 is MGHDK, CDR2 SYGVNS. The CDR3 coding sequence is TGTGCCAGCAGCGCGGGACAGGGGACCACTGAAGCTTTCTTT. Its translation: CASSAGQGTTEAFF.

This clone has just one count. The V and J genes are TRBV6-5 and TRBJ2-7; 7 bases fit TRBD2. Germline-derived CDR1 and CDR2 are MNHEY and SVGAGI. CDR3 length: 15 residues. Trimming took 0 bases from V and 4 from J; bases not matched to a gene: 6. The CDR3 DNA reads TGTGCCAGCAGTTACTCGGGAGGGAGAATATACGAGCAGTACTTC. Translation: CASSYSGGRIYEQYF.

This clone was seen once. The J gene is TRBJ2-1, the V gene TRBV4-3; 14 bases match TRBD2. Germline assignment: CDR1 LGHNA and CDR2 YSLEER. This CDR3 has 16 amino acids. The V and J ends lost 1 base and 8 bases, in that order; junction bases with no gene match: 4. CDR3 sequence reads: CASSQGETSGRDEQFF. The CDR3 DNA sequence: TGCGCCAGCAGCCAAGGAGAGACTAGCGGGAGGGATGAGCAGTTCTTC.

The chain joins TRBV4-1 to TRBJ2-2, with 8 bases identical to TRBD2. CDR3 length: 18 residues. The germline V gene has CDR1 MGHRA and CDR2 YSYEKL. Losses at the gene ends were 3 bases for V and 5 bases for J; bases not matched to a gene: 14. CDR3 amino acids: CASSHGGARTRGTGELFF. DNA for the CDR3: TGCGCCAGCAGCCACGGGGGGGCACGGACTCGGGGTACCGGGGAGCTGTTTTTT.

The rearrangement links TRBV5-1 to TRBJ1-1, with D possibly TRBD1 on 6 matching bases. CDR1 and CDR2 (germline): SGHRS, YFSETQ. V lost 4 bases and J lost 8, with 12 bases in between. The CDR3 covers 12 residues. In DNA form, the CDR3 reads TGCGCCAGCAGCCCTGAGACAGGCGAAGCTTTCTTT. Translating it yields CASSPETGEAFF. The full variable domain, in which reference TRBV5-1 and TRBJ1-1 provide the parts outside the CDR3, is KAGVTQTPRYLIKTRGQQVTLSCSPISGHRSVSWYQQTPGQGLQFLFEYFSETQRNKGNFPGRFSGRQFSNSRSEMNVSTLELGDSALYLCASSPETGEAFFGQGTRLTVV.

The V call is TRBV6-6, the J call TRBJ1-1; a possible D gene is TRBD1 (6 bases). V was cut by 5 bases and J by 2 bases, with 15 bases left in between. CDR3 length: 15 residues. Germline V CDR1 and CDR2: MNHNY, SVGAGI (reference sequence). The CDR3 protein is CASSKGTILNTEAFF. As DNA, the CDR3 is TGTGCCAGCAGTAAGGGGACAATCCTCAACACTGAAGCTTTCTTT.

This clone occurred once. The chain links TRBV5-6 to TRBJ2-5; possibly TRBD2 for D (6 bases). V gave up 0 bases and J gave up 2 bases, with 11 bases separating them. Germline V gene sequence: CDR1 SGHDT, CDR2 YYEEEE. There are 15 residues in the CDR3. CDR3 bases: TGTGCCAGCAGCTTGGGAGGAGGAGGGCAAGAGACCCAGTACTTC. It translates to CASSLGGGGQETQYF.

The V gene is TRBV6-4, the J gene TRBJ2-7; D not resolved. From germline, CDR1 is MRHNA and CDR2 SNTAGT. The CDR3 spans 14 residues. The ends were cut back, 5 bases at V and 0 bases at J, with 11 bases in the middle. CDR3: CASSSPTSSYEQYF. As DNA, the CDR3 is TGTGCCAGCAGTTCCCCGACATCCTCCTACGAGCAGTACTTC.

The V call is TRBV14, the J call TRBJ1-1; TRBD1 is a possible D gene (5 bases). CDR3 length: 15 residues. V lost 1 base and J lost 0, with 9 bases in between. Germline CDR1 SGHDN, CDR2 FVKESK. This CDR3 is CASSQVAGLNTEAFF. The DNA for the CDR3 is TGTGCCAGCAGCCAAGTTGCAGGGCTGAACACTGAAGCTTTCTTT.

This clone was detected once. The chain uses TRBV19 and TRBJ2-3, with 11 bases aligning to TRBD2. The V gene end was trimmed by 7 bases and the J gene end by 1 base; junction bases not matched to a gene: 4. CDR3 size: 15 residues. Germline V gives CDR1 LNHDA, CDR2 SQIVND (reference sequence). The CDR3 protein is CASTPSGGRTDTQYF. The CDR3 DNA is TGTGCCAGTACCCCTAGCGGGGGGCGCACAGATACGCAGTATTTT.

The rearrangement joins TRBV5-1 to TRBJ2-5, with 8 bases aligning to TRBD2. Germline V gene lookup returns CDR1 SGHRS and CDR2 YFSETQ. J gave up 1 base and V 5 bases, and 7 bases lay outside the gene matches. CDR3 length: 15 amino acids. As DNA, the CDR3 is TGCGCCAGCAGGTCTCTACTAGCGGTCCAAGAGACCCAGTACTTC. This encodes CASRSLLAVQETQYF.

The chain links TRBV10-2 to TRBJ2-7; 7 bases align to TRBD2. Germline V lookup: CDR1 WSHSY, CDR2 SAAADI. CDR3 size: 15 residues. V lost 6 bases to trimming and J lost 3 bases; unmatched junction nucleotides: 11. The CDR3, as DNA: TGCGCCAGCAGGAGGGGAGGGACGGCTCACTACGAGCAGTACTTC. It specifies CASRRGGTAHYEQYF.

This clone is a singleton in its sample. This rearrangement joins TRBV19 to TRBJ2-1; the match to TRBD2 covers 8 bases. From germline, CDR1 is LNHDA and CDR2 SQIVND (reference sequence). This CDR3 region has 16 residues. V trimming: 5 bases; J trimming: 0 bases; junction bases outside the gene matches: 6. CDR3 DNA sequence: TGTGCCAGTAGTGCCCTAGCGGGTGGCTCCTACAATGAGCAGTTCTTC. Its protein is CASSALAGGSYNEQFF.

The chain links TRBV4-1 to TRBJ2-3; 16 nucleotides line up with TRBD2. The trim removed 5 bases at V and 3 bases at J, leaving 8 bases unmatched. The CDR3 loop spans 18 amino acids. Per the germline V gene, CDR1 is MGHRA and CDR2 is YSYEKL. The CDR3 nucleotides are TGCGCCAGCAGCACTGGGACTAGCGGGAGGGCCGGGACAGATACGCAGTATTTT. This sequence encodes CASSTGTSGRAGTDTQYF.

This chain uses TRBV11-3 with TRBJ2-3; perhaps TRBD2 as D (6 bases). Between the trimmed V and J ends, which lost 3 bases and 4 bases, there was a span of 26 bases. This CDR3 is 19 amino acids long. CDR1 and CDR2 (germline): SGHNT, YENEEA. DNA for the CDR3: TGTGCCAGCAGCTTGGGCCTCACCTTTAGCGGAGTCAAAGCAGATACGCAGTATTTT. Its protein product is CASSLGLTFSGVKADTQYF.

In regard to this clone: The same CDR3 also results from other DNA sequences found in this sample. CDR3 amino acids: CASSHSGQGTDTQYF. CDR3 sequence (DNA): TGCGCCAGCAGCCACTCGGGACAGGGAACAGATACGCAGTATTTT. This chain joins TRBV4-1 and TRBJ2-3; 9 bases are shared with TRBD1. In germline, CDR1 is MGHRA, CDR2 YSYEKL. V lost 3 bases and J lost 3; bases outside the gene matches: 4. The CDR3 runs 15 residues.

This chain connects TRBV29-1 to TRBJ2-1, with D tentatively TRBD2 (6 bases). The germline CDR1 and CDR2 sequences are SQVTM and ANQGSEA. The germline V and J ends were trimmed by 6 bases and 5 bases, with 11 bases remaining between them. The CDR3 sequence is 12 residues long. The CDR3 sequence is CSVDGSNNEQFF. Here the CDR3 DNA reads TGCAGCGTAGACGGGAGTAACAATGAGCAGTTCTTC.